This TCR beta chain is from a study of blood T cell repertoires in COVID-19. In the study overall: Italy, Spain and the United States were the sources of the convalescent and acute COVID-19 samples.

The CDR3 extends over 12 amino acids. Germline V gene data show CDR1 as SNHLY and CDR2 as FYNNEI. V lost 7 bases, J lost 1 base, and 8 bases lay in between. In the source study's methods: Amplified reference gene primers provided the basis for estimating nucleated cell counts. The table came from immunoSEQ multiplex PCR; TCRdb's copy has only in-frame clones and leaves some out. For V, J and clone size, that table is used; D and trimming come from the DNA. Of around 86,000 clones in the sample, roughly 84% were seen once. Material: peripheral blood. The chain uses TRBV2 and TRBJ2-7; tentative D call: TRBD1 (6 bases). This receptor was taken from a human donor in a cohort sampled during active COVID-19. CDR3 in DNA: TGTGCCAGCACACAGGGATCCTACGAGCAGTACTTC. It translates to CASTQGSYEQYF.